This TCR beta chain was identified during a study of graft-versus-host responses after intestinal transplantation. Study details: After anti-thymocyte globulin induction, recipients took tacrolimus and steroids for approximately three years.

Intraepithelial plus lamina propria lymphocytes were released by processing graft tissue. Measured with immunoSEQ multiplex PCR; TCRdb has only the in-frame clones, and not every one. The profile shows about 15,000 clones, roughly two thirds of them singletons. Trimming removed 3 bases at V and 4 bases at J, with 13 bases between. The CDR3 consists of 14 residues. The germline gives CDR1 SGHAT, CDR2 FQNNGV. This clone has just one count. The sequence was collected from a human patient who received an intestinal transplant, so some T cells may come from the graft donor. The V call is TRBV11-2, the J call TRBJ2-7, with D unresolved. Here the sequenced sample was ileum tissue, taken approximately 700 days after intestinal transplantation. DNA for the CDR3: TGTGCCAGCAGCTTCGCGGCGCCCGGTTACGAGCAGTACTTC. It encodes CASSFAAPGYEQYF.